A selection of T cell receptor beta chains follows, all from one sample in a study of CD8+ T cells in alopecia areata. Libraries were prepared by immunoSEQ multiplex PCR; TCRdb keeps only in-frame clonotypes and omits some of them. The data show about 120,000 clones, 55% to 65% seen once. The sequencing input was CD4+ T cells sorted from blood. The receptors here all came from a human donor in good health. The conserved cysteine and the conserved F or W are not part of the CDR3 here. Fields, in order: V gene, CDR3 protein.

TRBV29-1 SVADLYNTGASSYEQY
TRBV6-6 ASSYPAT
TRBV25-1 ASSGQGANQPQH
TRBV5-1 ASSLDQSNQPQH
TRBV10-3 AISRQVEGGSLH
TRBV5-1 ASSLTLAARTEAF
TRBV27 ASSLRVGTEGGYT
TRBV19 ASSSLRSNQPQH
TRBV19 ASSMLGRTAEAF
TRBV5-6 ASSLVPGYEQY
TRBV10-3 AIGQTNLNTEAF
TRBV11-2 ASAPLTGYGELF
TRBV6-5 ASSYFERGGQETQY
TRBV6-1 ASMGGGNQPQH
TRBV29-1 SGRVNYGYT
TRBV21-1 ASSKAAVNTEAF
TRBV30 AWSVGTAQPQH
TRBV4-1 ASSQVLYGYT
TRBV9 ASSPQGSANTGELF
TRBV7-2 ASSFRTGNSPLH
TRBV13 ASSLDNTPYEQY
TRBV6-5 ASSYSAGSWNYGYT
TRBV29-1 SASWTVGNEQY
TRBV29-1 SGQGGSADTQY
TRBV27 ASCRQTGNTGELF
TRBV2 ASTRRGGGHTEAF
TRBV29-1 SVDPQGTEAF
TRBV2 ASTDSPGELF
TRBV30 AWGPGLETQY
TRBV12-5 ASESGGGKQY
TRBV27 ASSLRGRQPQH
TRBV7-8 ASSPGTGGELF
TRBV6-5 ASRTPGQGRDGYT
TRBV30 AWSAGFSQPQH
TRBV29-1 SPTSPLKTEAF
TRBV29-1 SVEEGRGQETQY
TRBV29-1 SGSGAKEQF
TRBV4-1 ASSQDWGGAQY
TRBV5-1 ASRLVSGANVLT